Listed here are 22 T cell receptor beta chains from one sample, sequenced in a study of Ad26.COV2.S vaccination and SARS-CoV-2 variants. Here immunoSEQ multiplex PCR was the method, and the copy in TCRdb shows in-frame clones only, minus some. In the table there are 250,000 or so clones, 87% of which are singletons. Treatment here: approximately 18 received Ad26.COV2.S at low or high dose, single or two shots; 5 received placebo; per-sample allocation not given. After the first vaccine or placebo injection, samples were drawn on day 63. The starting material was peripheral blood, obtained in a trial of Ad26.COV2.S vaccine versus placebo. Receptors were obtained from a person aged 18-60 years who received the Ad26.COV2.S COVID-19 vaccine or a placebo.

This chain links TRBV4-1 with TRBJ2-7; D gene unclear. The germline V and J ends were trimmed by 2 bases and 0 bases, with 17 bases remaining between them. Germline CDR1 MGHRA, CDR2 YSYEKL. This CDR3 is built from 17 residues. This CDR3 reads CASSQFYVGSYSYEQYF. The CDR3 DNA sequence: TGCGCCAGCAGCCAATTTTACGTAGGCTCATACTCCTACGAGCAGTACTTC.

V is TRBV18 and J is TRBJ1-1, with a possible D match to TRBD1 (5 bases). Germline V lookup: CDR1 KGHSH, CDR2 LQKENI. The V and J ends lost 3 bases and 0 bases respectively, with 11 bases between them. This CDR3 has 15 amino acids. The CDR3 bases are TGTGCCAGCTCACCCGTTGACAGTTTGAACACTGAAGCTTTCTTT. Translated: CASSPVDSLNTEAFF.

The rearrangement links TRBV19 to TRBJ1-2; no clear D gene. V was trimmed by 5 bases and J by 1 base, leaving 5 bases between them. This CDR3 is 12 amino acids long. Germline V lookup: CDR1 LNHDA, CDR2 SQIVND (reference sequence). CDR3 sequence (DNA): TGTGCCAGTAGTCCTAATAACTATGGCTACACCTTC. It codes for CASSPNNYGYTF.

The rearrangement links TRBV7-6 to TRBJ1-1; perhaps TRBD1 as D (6 bases). The germline gives CDR1 SGHVS, CDR2 FNYEAQ. Trimming took 2 bases from V and 1 from J, leaving 11 bases between them. The CDR3 is 15 amino acids. CDR3 sequence reads: CASSLRGGGNTEAFF. CDR3 DNA sequence: TGTGCCAGCAGCTTAAGGGGGGGTGGGAACACTGAAGCTTTCTTT.

This chain uses TRBV6-5 with TRBJ2-3; D may match TRBD1 or TRBD2 (5 bases each). V lost 6 bases and J lost 0, with 13 bases in between. The CDR3 covers 15 residues. Germline V lookup: CDR1 MNHEY, CDR2 SVGAGI. DNA of the CDR3: TGTGCCAGCAGACCCGGGACGCAAAGCACAGATACGCAGTATTTT. It encodes CASRPGTQSTDTQYF.

The chain carries TRBV30 and TRBJ2-7, with 10 bases identical to TRBD1. Losses at the gene ends were 5 bases for V and 4 bases for J; bases not matched to a gene: 5. There are 13 residues in the CDR3. Germline values: CDR1 GTSNPN, CDR2 SVGIG (reference sequence). CDR3 region: CAWWTGGGYEQYV. The CDR3 DNA follows: TGTGCCTGGTGGACAGGGGGAGGTTACGAGCAGTACGTC.

V and J are TRBV6-5 and TRBJ2-1, with 11 bases fitting TRBD2. This CDR3 region has 15 residues. Germline CDR1 is MNHEY and CDR2 is SVGAGI. The J segment lost 10 bases and the V segment lost 5 bases, leaving 10 bases of the junction unmatched. CDR3 sequence: CASSKTSGTRAEQFF. In DNA form, the CDR3 reads TGTGCCAGCAGTAAGACTAGCGGGACGCGGGCCGAGCAGTTCTTC.

The CDR3 DNA sequence: TGTGCCAGCAGCCCTGCAGGGGCCACAGATACGCAGTATTTT. Its protein is CASSPAGATDTQYF. The V call is TRBV3-1 (or the pseudogene TRBV3-2), the J call TRBJ2-3; TRBD1 might be the D (6 bases). The V gene's germline CDR1 is LGHDT and CDR2 YNNKEL (reference sequence). This CDR3 is built from 14 residues. V lost 4 bases and J 2 bases, leaving 10 bases between the germline ends.

The chain recombines TRBV29-1 with TRBJ2-5, with TRBD2 as a possible D gene (6 bases). V was trimmed by 4 bases and J by 6 bases, leaving 18 bases between them. This CDR3 spans 14 amino acids. Germline V CDR1 and CDR2: SQVTM, ANQGSEA. Written as DNA, the CDR3 is TGCAGCGTTGTCTCGGGAGTCAGCGTTCAGACCCAGTACTTC. Its translation is CSVVSGVSVQTQYF.

J is TRBJ2-7 and V is TRBV6-6; the match to TRBD1 covers 9 bases. The CDR3 has 15 amino acids. Germline CDR1 is MNHNY and CDR2 is SVGAGI (reference sequence). V lost 2 bases, J lost 1 base, and 3 bases stayed unmatched. CDR3 protein: CASSYPGQGSYEQYV. CDR3 bases: TGTGCCAGCAGTTACCCGGGACAGGGATCCTACGAGCAGTACGTC.

The chain has TRBV18 and TRBJ2-7; TRBD2 is a possible D gene (6 bases). Germline V CDR1 and CDR2: KGHSH, LQKENI. V was cut by 3 bases and J by 1 base, with 13 bases left in between. The CDR3 is 15 amino acids. CDR3 bases: TGTGCCAGCTCACCGCCCTCGGGGGTGTCCTACGAGCAGTACTTC. Its protein is CASSPPSGVSYEQYF.

This sequence joins TRBV4-3 and TRBJ1-4; 7 bases match TRBD1. In germline, CDR1 is LGHNA, CDR2 YSLEER. V lost 3 bases and J lost 10; bases outside the gene matches: 17. This CDR3 is 17 amino acids long. The CDR3 protein is CASSQVDRVPREVKLFF. Here the CDR3 DNA reads TGCGCCAGCAGCCAGGTCGACAGGGTCCCACGAGAGGTAAAACTGTTTTTT.

The V and J genes are TRBV27 and TRBJ1-6; D perhaps matches TRBD1 (6 bases). The CDR3 runs to 13 residues. Deletions cut 4 bases from V and 10 bases from J, with 11 bases between. CDR1 MNHEY and CDR2 SMNVEV come from the germline V gene (reference sequence). As DNA, the CDR3 is TGTGCCAGCAGTTCTACAGGGCGCTCACCCCTCCACTTT. Protein sequence: CASSSTGRSPLHF.

This chain links TRBV18 with TRBJ1-1, with a possible D match to TRBD1 (6 bases). This CDR3 spans 12 amino acids. The V and J ends lost 6 bases and 6 bases respectively, with 11 bases between them. The germline CDR1 and CDR2 sequences are KGHSH and LQKENI. The CDR3 is CASSPGGPEAFF. CDR3 nucleotide sequence: TGTGCCAGCTCCCCCGGGGGGCCTGAAGCTTTCTTT.

The chain employs TRBV14 and TRBJ1-1, with D possibly TRBD1 on 5 matching bases. V was cut by 3 bases and J by 0 bases, with 17 bases left in between. The CDR3 runs 17 residues. Per germline, CDR1 SGHDN and CDR2 FVKESK. The CDR3 is CASSQTAGDPMNTEAFF. The DNA of the CDR3 is TGTGCCAGCAGCCAGACAGCGGGGGACCCTATGAACACTGAAGCTTTCTTT.

J is TRBJ1-2 and V is TRBV4-2, with D uncertain. Trimming removed 1 base at V and 6 bases at J, with 18 bases between. The CDR3 sequence is 16 residues long. Germline lookup yields CDR1 LGHNA and CDR2 YNFKEQ. The CDR3 is CASSQVFREAGHGYTF. CDR3 coding DNA: TGTGCCAGCAGCCAAGTGTTTCGGGAGGCTGGGCATGGCTACACCTTC.

The chain has TRBV10-3 and TRBJ2-1; TRBD2 matches 7 bases. CDR3 size: 15 residues. The germline V gene encodes CDR1 ENHRY and CDR2 SYGVKD. V dropped 2 bases and J dropped 2; count of bases not matched to a gene: 3. CDR3 bases: TGTGCCATCAGTGAGAGGCGGGGGACCTACAATGAGCAGTTCTTC. Encoded protein: CAISERRGTYNEQFF.

The chain links TRBV6-2 or TRBV6-3 to TRBJ2-1, with 13 bases fitting TRBD2. This CDR3 has 16 amino acids. Germline V gene lookup returns CDR1 MNHEY and CDR2 SVGEGT. The V segment lost 0 bases and the J segment 10 bases; nucleotides outside the gene matches: 6. In nucleotides, the CDR3 is TGTGCCAGCAGTTACTCGGGGGGACTAGCGGGATCCGAGCAGTTCTTC. Its protein is CASSYSGGLAGSEQFF.

The chain links TRBV5-4 to TRBJ1-2; maybe TRBD1 (5 bases). The CDR3 extends over 12 amino acids. V lost 5 bases to trimming and J lost 7 bases, with 12 bases between them. Per the germline V gene, CDR1 is SGHNT and CDR2 is YYREEE (reference sequence). Written as DNA, the CDR3 is TGTGCCAGCAGTTACGACGGGGCTGGCTACACCTTC. Translation: CASSYDGAGYTF.

This clone showed up just a few times. The chain combines TRBV14 with TRBJ2-3; D may correspond to TRBD1 or TRBD2 (5 bases each). Germline assignment: CDR1 SGHDN and CDR2 FVKESK. The CDR3 totals 16 residues. V was cut by 5 bases and J by 2 bases, with 17 bases left in between. This CDR3 is CASSFRLRGATDTQYF. The CDR3 nucleotides read TGTGCCAGCAGCTTTAGACTAAGGGGCGCCACAGATACGCAGTATTTT.

The chain uses TRBV30 and TRBJ1-2; D might be TRBD1 (6 bases). Trimming took 0 bases from V and 7 from J, leaving 9 bases between them. This CDR3 region has 12 residues. Germline V gene sequence: CDR1 GTSNPN, CDR2 SVGIG (reference sequence). This chain's CDR3 is CAWSVNRAGYTF. The CDR3 DNA reads TGTGCCTGGAGTGTAAACAGGGCTGGCTACACCTTC.

The chain carries TRBV7-8 and TRBJ1-1, with D perhaps matching TRBD1 (5 bases). The CDR3 consists of 15 residues. Trimming shortened V by 5 bases and J by 4 bases, and 17 bases separated the two germline ends. Germline CDR1 and CDR2: SGHVS and FQNEAQ. The CDR3 loop is CASSLGEGAGTEAFF. DNA for the CDR3: TGTGCCAGCAGCCTAGGCGAAGGGGCGGGCACTGAAGCTTTCTTT. The full variable domain, rest sourced from reference TRBV7-8 and TRBJ1-1, is GAGVSQSPRYKVAKRGQDVALRCDPISGHVSLFWYQQALGQGPEFLTYFQNEAQLDKSGLPSDRFFAERPEGSVSTLKIQRTQQEDSAVYLCASSLGEGAGTEAFFGQGTRLTVV.